Each of the 25 T cell receptor beta chains below was sequenced from the same sample in a study of blood T cell repertoires in COVID-19. Sequencing was performed with immunoSEQ multiplex PCR; in TCRdb, only in-frame clones are kept and a portion is missing. Among 55,000 to 75,000 clones listed, roughly 90% were seen once. The sample comprised peripheral blood. Receptors were obtained from a man aged 60 to 75 with acute or convalescent COVID-19.

The V and J genes are TRBV5-5 and TRBJ1-6; 7 bases match TRBD1. Germline V gene data show CDR1 as SGHKS and CDR2 as YYEKEE (reference sequence). The CDR3 sequence is 16 residues long. The V and J ends lost 2 bases and 7 bases, in that order; junction bases with no gene match: 9. CDR3 loop: CASSLLFRQGNSPLHF. CDR3 DNA: TGTGCCAGCAGCTTACTATTTCGACAGGGAAATTCACCCCTCCACTTT.

The chain carries TRBV24-1 and TRBJ1-5; D unclear. From germline, CDR1 is KGHDR and CDR2 SFDVKD. This CDR3 has 12 residues. Trimming removed 0 bases from V and 9 bases from J, with 5 bases in between. Written as DNA, the CDR3 is TGTGCCACCAGTGATTTGGGCCGGCCCCAGCATTTT. Protein product: CATSDLGRPQHF.

This chain uses TRBV6-5 with TRBJ1-1; maybe TRBD1 (5 bases). V shed 2 bases and J shed 4 bases, with 8 bases lying between them. Germline assignment: CDR1 MNHEY and CDR2 SVGAGI. The CDR3 is made up of 13 amino acids. The CDR3 reads CASSYRGGTEAFF. The CDR3 DNA sequence: TGTGCCAGCAGTTACAGGGGAGGCACTGAAGCTTTCTTT.

J is TRBJ2-7 and V is TRBV10-3, with 9 bases matching TRBD1. Germline V lookup: CDR1 ENHRY, CDR2 SYGVKD. The ends lost 4 bases at V and 6 bases at J; junction bases unmatched: 7. The CDR3 consists of 14 residues. The CDR3 spells CAISGPQGAGEQYF. CDR3 coding DNA: TGTGCCATCAGTGGCCCACAGGGGGCCGGCGAGCAGTACTTC.

This sequence joins TRBV24-1 and TRBJ2-7, with D perhaps matching TRBD1 (6 bases). The germline gives CDR1 KGHDR, CDR2 SFDVKD. The length of the CDR3 is 13 residues. V was cut by 4 bases and J by 5 bases, with 11 bases left in between. CDR3 DNA sequence: TGTGCCACCAGTGACCGGACAGTTCACGAGCAGTACTTC. It specifies CATSDRTVHEQYF.

This rearrangement joins TRBV3-1 (or the pseudogene TRBV3-2) to TRBJ2-1, with 14 nucleotides matching TRBD2. The CDR3 covers 16 residues. The V segment lost 4 bases and the J segment 5 bases; nucleotides outside the gene matches: 4. The V gene's germline CDR1 is LGHDT and CDR2 YNNKEL (reference sequence). The CDR3 DNA sequence: TGTGCCAGCAGCCGACGGACTAGCGGGGGGAACAATGAGCAGTTCTTC. Translating it yields CASSRRTSGGNNEQFF.

The chain joins TRBV30 to TRBJ2-7; D is perhaps TRBD1 (5 bases). V was cut by 2 bases and J by 4 bases, with 12 bases left in between. The CDR3 contains 13 residues. CDR1 is GTSNPN and CDR2 is SVGIG in the germline V gene (reference sequence). The CDR3 DNA reads as TGTGCCTGGAGTCCAGGGCTAGAATACGAGCAGTACTTC. Amino acids: CAWSPGLEYEQYF.

This clone was detected only once. The junction departs from the called germline gene at one end, perhaps through a read error. Here the CDR3 reads CASSLVSGGGNF. As DNA, the CDR3 is TGTGCCAGCAGCTTAGTAAGCGGGGGAGGGAATTTT. The V call is TRBV11-2, the J call TRBJ2-3, with TRBD2 matching 8 bases. The CDR3 is 12 residues long. Germline lookup yields CDR1 SGHAT and CDR2 FQNNGV.

The chain combines TRBV5-4 with TRBJ1-3, with 9 bases aligning to TRBD1. Germline V gives CDR1 SGHNT, CDR2 YYREEE (reference sequence). V dropped 0 bases and J dropped 0; count of bases not matched to a gene: 7. CDR3 length: 18 amino acids. The CDR3 DNA reads TGTGCCAGCAGCTTGGCCGGGACAGGGACTTTCTCTGGAAACACCATATATTTT. Protein sequence: CASSLAGTGTFSGNTIYF.

There are a few counts of this clone. For the CDR3, the DNA is TGCGCCAGCAGCCAAATAGGGGGGGCGCGGAATGGCTACACCTTC. It translates to CASSQIGGARNGYTF. This chain uses TRBV4-1 with TRBJ1-2; D possibly corresponds to TRBD1 (6 bases). Between the trimmed V and J ends, which lost 2 bases and 6 bases, there was a span of 16 bases. The CDR3 totals 15 residues. Germline CDR1 is MGHRA and CDR2 is YSYEKL.

The V and J genes are TRBV27 and TRBJ1-2; 11 positions match TRBD1. The V gene end was trimmed by 5 bases and the J gene end by 7 bases; junction bases not matched to a gene: 9. Germline V CDR1 and CDR2: MNHEY, SMNVEV (reference sequence). This CDR3 has 15 amino acids. In nucleotides, the CDR3 is TGTGCCAGCAGTCATAAACGGACAGGGGGCTTTGGCTACACCTTC. This codes for CASSHKRTGGFGYTF.

The V and J genes are TRBV9 and TRBJ2-2, with TRBD2 matching over 11 bases. Per germline, CDR1 SGDLS and CDR2 YYNGEE. V trimming: 1 base; J trimming: 6 bases; junction bases outside the gene matches: 5. This CDR3 is built from 16 residues. CDR3 amino acids: CASSVRTSGGSGELFF. The CDR3, as DNA: TGTGCCAGCAGCGTAAGAACTAGCGGGGGTTCCGGGGAGCTGTTTTTT.

The V call is TRBV7-8, the J call TRBJ2-5, with D perhaps matching TRBD2 (6 bases). The germline V gene encodes CDR1 SGHVS and CDR2 FQNEAQ. This CDR3 has 13 amino acids. V lost 3 bases and J lost 11, with 16 bases in between. Here the CDR3 DNA reads TGTGCCAGCAGCTTTGACAAACGGGGGAATCAGTACTTC. Translation: CASSFDKRGNQYF.

Only a few counts were recorded for this clone. This chain joins TRBV28 and TRBJ1-1; 8 bases line up with TRBD1. Germline V gene lookup returns CDR1 MDHEN and CDR2 SYDVKM. The junction had 9 bases not matched to a gene; V was cut back by 3 bases and J by 6 bases. This CDR3 comprises 15 residues. CDR3 DNA: TGTGCCAGCAGTTTTGGAGTGACAGGGGCGTCTGAAGCTTTCTTT. Its protein product is CASSFGVTGASEAFF.

The gene calls are TRBV18 and TRBJ2-7, with D uncertain. Germline V gives CDR1 KGHSH, CDR2 LQKENI. CDR3 length: 14 amino acids. Trimming took off 3 bases at V and 0 bases at J, with 9 bases between the two ends. The CDR3 DNA follows: TGTGCCAGCTCACCCACACTACCCTCCTACGAGCAGTACTTC. Protein product: CASSPTLPSYEQYF.

This clone has more than one count but fewer than ten. The rearrangement uses TRBV12-3 or TRBV12-4 and TRBJ2-7, with D possibly TRBD2 on 6 matching bases. Trimming stripped 7 bases from V and 0 bases from J, with 10 bases between. The CDR3 is 13 amino acids. The CDR3 DNA reads as TGTGCCAGCATCGGTAGCGGCTCCTACGAGCAGTACTTC. It specifies CASIGSGSYEQYF.

This chain joins TRBV15 and TRBJ1-5; no definite D call. With 4 bases removed from V and 0 bases from J, the gap between germline ends came to 10 bases. The CDR3 spans 15 residues. CDR1 and CDR2 from the germline V gene are LNHNV and YYDKDF (reference sequence). The CDR3 DNA is TGTGCCACCAGCAACCCTGGACTTAGCAATCAGCCCCAGCATTTT. Encoded protein: CATSNPGLSNQPQHF.

The chain uses TRBV9 and TRBJ1-2; D may be TRBD1 (6 bases). The CDR3 contains 14 residues. Germline CDR1 SGDLS, CDR2 YYNGEE. Deletions cut 3 bases from V and 7 bases from J, with 16 bases between. This CDR3 is CASSAEGDTVGYTF. The CDR3 nucleotides are TGTGCCAGCAGCGCCGAGGGGGATACGGTTGGCTACACCTTC.

The rearrangement links TRBV5-6 to TRBJ2-1, with 10 nucleotides matching TRBD1. The trim removed 3 bases at V and 3 bases at J, leaving 3 bases unmatched. CDR3 length: 15 residues. Germline V gene lookup returns CDR1 SGHDT and CDR2 YYEEEE. The CDR3 DNA sequence: TGTGCCAGCAGCTCCCGGGACAGGGGCTACAATGAGCAGTTCTTC. It specifies CASSSRDRGYNEQFF.

The chain joins TRBV2 to TRBJ2-5, with 8 nucleotides matching TRBD1. The CDR3 runs 14 residues. Germline V gives CDR1 SNHLY, CDR2 FYNNEI. V dropped 4 bases and J dropped 5; count of bases not matched to a gene: 6. CDR3 region: CASSADRVRETQYF. The CDR3 nucleotides read TGTGCCAGCAGTGCGGACAGGGTTCGGGAGACCCAGTACTTC.

The chain couples TRBV7-9 to TRBJ1-4; TRBD1 is a possible D gene (6 bases). CDR3 length: 18 residues. Germline CDR1 is SEHNR and CDR2 is FQNEAQ (reference sequence). V lost 3 bases, J lost 5 bases, and 22 bases lay in between. The CDR3 DNA follows: TGTGCCAGCAGCTTCTTATTACAGGGATTCAAGGGCAATGAAAAACTGTTTTTT. Encoded protein: CASSFLLQGFKGNEKLFF.

V gene TRBV2 combines with J gene TRBJ1-2; 7 bases align to TRBD1. The ends lost 6 bases at V and 4 bases at J; junction bases unmatched: 5. This CDR3 is 13 amino acids long. Germline V gene sequence: CDR1 SNHLY, CDR2 FYNNEI. The DNA for the CDR3 is TGTGCCAGCAGGGGGGACAGCGGCTATGGCTACACCTTC. Amino acid sequence: CASRGDSGYGYTF. The variable domain in full, with the rest retrieved from reference TRBV2 and TRBJ1-2, is EPEVTQTPSHQVTQMGQEVILRCVPISNHLYFYWYRQILGQKVEFLVSFYNNEISEKSEIFDDQFSVERPDGSNFTLKIRSTKLEDSAMYFCASRGDSGYGYTFGSGTRLTVV.

This chain joins TRBV12-5 and TRBJ1-3; no reliable D call. V lost 1 base and J lost 0, with 7 bases in between. This CDR3 region has 15 residues. CDR1 is LGHNT, CDR2 FRNRAP, per germline. The CDR3, as DNA: TGTGCTAGTGGTTTGGGGCAAAGCTCTGGAAACACCATATATTTT. Its protein product is CASGLGQSSGNTIYF.

V and J are TRBV2 and TRBJ2-1; possibly TRBD2 for D (5 bases). CDR3 size: 17 residues. In germline, CDR1 is SNHLY, CDR2 FYNNEI. The ends were cut back, 7 bases at V and 0 bases at J, with 19 bases in the middle. The CDR3 sequence: CASTPGPRTVSYNEQFF. CDR3 DNA: TGTGCCAGCACCCCTGGACCTAGGACTGTCTCCTACAATGAGCAGTTCTTC.

The chain recombines TRBV18 with TRBJ2-7; 10 nucleotides line up with TRBD1. This CDR3 contains 14 residues. After removal of 2 bases from V and 6 bases from J, the junction contained 4 bases not matched to a gene. Germline CDR1 is KGHSH and CDR2 is LQKENI. The CDR3 DNA reads TGTGCCAGCTCACCAGGGACAGGGGCCGTCGAGCAGTACTTC. As protein: CASSPGTGAVEQYF.